This TCR beta chain emerged from a study of cytomegalovirus exposure and HLA in healthy donors. There are 19 residues in the CDR3. CDR1 is SGHVS and CDR2 is FQNEAQ in the germline V gene. Trimming cost V 2 bases and J 6 bases; bases outside gene matches: 13. 60 Vbeta and 13 Jbeta primers were used in PCR. Produced via immunoSEQ multiplex PCR; TCRdb's table is partial and in-frame only. This sample has some 130,000 clones; over 60% occur once, and the top ten carry approximately 0.93%. This clone has a single count. The specimen was PBMCs. V is TRBV7-8 and J is TRBJ2-1, with 13 bases identical to TRBD2. This receptor was taken from a human donor in good health. DNA for the CDR3: TGTGCCAGCAGCTTAAGGGTTGGGACTAGCGGGGCCCATGGCAATGAGCAGTTCTTC. It codes for CASSLRVGTSGAHGNEQFF.